What follows are 26 T cell receptor beta chains derived from one specimen sequenced in a study of T cell responses to AZD1222 COVID-19 vaccine. Only in-frame clones appear in the TCRdb table, and some are missing; sequencing was by immunoSEQ multiplex PCR. The sample carries 100,000 to 150,000 clones, around 87% recorded once. This sample comprised peripheral blood, obtained on day 0 of AZD1222 vaccination. These receptor sequences come from an adult in good health.

The rearrangement links TRBV3-1 (or the pseudogene TRBV3-2) to TRBJ1-2; no clear D gene. With 8 bases removed from V and 0 bases from J, the gap between germline ends came to 19 bases. CDR1 and CDR2 (germline): LGHDT, YNNKEL (reference sequence). The CDR3 loop spans 16 amino acids. The CDR3 here is CASCHSGQAPNYGYTF. The CDR3 region has the DNA TGTGCCAGCTGTCACAGTGGGCAGGCCCCTAACTATGGCTACACCTTC.

The rearrangement joins TRBV4-3 to TRBJ2-1, with 8 bases that match TRBD2. J was trimmed by 0 bases and V by 0 bases; bases with no gene match: 7. Germline V gives CDR1 LGHNA, CDR2 YSLEER. There are 18 residues in the CDR3. This CDR3 is CASSQEASGGSSYNEQFF. The DNA of the CDR3 is TGCGCCAGCAGCCAAGAGGCCAGCGGGGGTAGCTCCTACAATGAGCAGTTCTTC.

This clone appeared a few times. The chain links TRBV4-1 to TRBJ2-7, with a possible D match to TRBD1 (5 bases). CDR3 length equals 15 residues. Trimming left V 2 bases short and J 3 bases short, with 14 bases between. Looked up from germline, CDR1 is MGHRA and CDR2 is YSYEKL. The CDR3 DNA sequence: TGCGCCAGCAGCCAACAAAGTACAGGCAACTACGAGCAGTACTTC. Protein product: CASSQQSTGNYEQYF.

This chain links TRBV25-1 with TRBJ2-1, with 10 bases aligning to TRBD1. This CDR3 has 16 amino acids. Losses at the gene ends were 2 bases for V and 4 bases for J; bases not matched to a gene: 5. Germline CDR1 reads MGHDK; CDR2 reads SYGVNS. The CDR3 here is CASSEHPGQGYNEQFF. The CDR3 nucleotides read TGTGCCAGCAGTGAACACCCGGGACAGGGGTACAATGAGCAGTTCTTC.

The chain couples TRBV4-1 to TRBJ1-2; D remains unclear. The CDR3 totals 16 residues. The germline V and J ends were trimmed by 0 bases and 0 bases, with 11 bases remaining between them. Germline-derived CDR1 and CDR2 are MGHRA and YSYEKL. CDR3 nucleotides: TGCGCCAGCAGCCAAGATTCATACGGGACTAACTATGGCTACACCTTC. It yields the protein CASSQDSYGTNYGYTF.

This chain links TRBV9 with TRBJ1-6; the match to TRBD1 covers 7 bases. This CDR3 comprises 16 residues. In germline, CDR1 is SGDLS, CDR2 YYNGEE. The V segment lost 3 bases and the J segment 14 bases; nucleotides outside the gene matches: 17. This chain's CDR3 is CASSEGRETGPSTLHF. Here the CDR3 DNA reads TGTGCCAGCAGCGAGGGGCGAGAGACAGGGCCCTCGACCCTCCACTTT.

J is TRBJ2-1 and V is TRBV7-7; 11 nucleotides align to TRBD2. Germline V gives CDR1 SSHAT, CDR2 FNYEAQ (reference sequence). V was pared by 4 bases and J by 6 bases, with 5 bases of the junction left unmatched. The CDR3 has 15 residues. CDR3 loop: CASSSGLAALNEQFF. CDR3 sequence (DNA): TGTGCCAGCAGCTCGGGACTAGCGGCTCTCAATGAGCAGTTCTTC. The variable domain in full, with the rest retrieved from reference TRBV7-7 and TRBJ2-1, is GAGVSQSPRYKVTKRGQDVTLRCDPISSHATLYWYQQALGQGPEFLTYFNYEAQPDKSGLPSDRFSAERPEGSISTLTIQRTEQRDSAMYRCASSSGLAALNEQFFGPGTRLTVL.

The chain has TRBV19 and TRBJ2-1; perhaps TRBD2 as D (5 bases). The CDR3 spans 14 residues. Germline lookup yields CDR1 LNHDA and CDR2 SQIVND (reference sequence). The V end was cut by 7 bases, the J end by 5 bases, with 15 bases between. CDR3 DNA sequence: TGTGCCAGTACCATAAAAGGAGGCGACAATGAGCAGTTCTTC. Its translation is CASTIKGGDNEQFF.

As for this clone: The junction does not match germline at one end; this may be a read error. The chain recombines TRBV20-1 with TRBJ1-2; D not resolved. The CDR3 length is 12 residues. The V gene's germline CDR1 is DFQATT and CDR2 SNEGSKA (reference sequence). DNA for the CDR3: TGCAGTGCTAGTACGACAACGGGTTTGGTCAACTTC. Translating gives CSASTTTGLVNF.

The V call is TRBV19, the J call TRBJ1-2; D not certain. CDR1 and CDR2 from the germline V gene are LNHDA and SQIVND (reference sequence). The CDR3 length is 13 residues. Between the trimmed V and J ends, which lost 7 bases and 0 bases, there was a span of 9 bases. For the CDR3, the DNA is TGTGCCAGTAAGGCCGGTTCTAACTATGGCTACACCTTC. Translating it yields CASKAGSNYGYTF.

The J gene is TRBJ1-5, the V gene TRBV15; D is unresolved. This CDR3 comprises 14 residues. V dropped 9 bases and J dropped 0 bases, with 12 bases sitting between them. CDR1 is LNHNV and CDR2 is YYDKDF in the germline V gene (reference sequence). The CDR3 DNA is TGTGCCACTAGTCAGTTTTATAGCAATCAGCCCCAGCATTTT. It codes for CATSQFYSNQPQHF.

In this sample, this clone turned up once. The chain combines TRBV3-1 (or the pseudogene TRBV3-2) with TRBJ1-1; a weak D match, TRBD1 (5 bases). The V gene lost 3 bases and the J gene lost 1 base, with 12 bases spanning the gap. Germline V gives CDR1 LGHDT, CDR2 YNNKEL (reference sequence). The length of the CDR3 is 15 residues. CDR3 in amino acids: CASSHGLGTNTEAFF. In DNA form, the CDR3 reads TGTGCCAGCAGCCACGGACTCGGGACGAACACTGAAGCTTTCTTT.

This chain links TRBV12-3 or TRBV12-4 with TRBJ2-7, with a tentative D call TRBD1 (5 bases). The CDR3 has 13 amino acids. V was shortened by 3 bases and J by 4 bases, with 10 bases between the two germline ends. As DNA, the CDR3 is TGTGCCAGCAGTTTTGGCCAGGGTTACGAGCAGTACTTC. As protein: CASSFGQGYEQYF.

The chain is built from TRBV19 and TRBJ1-2; TRBD1 aligns across 9 bases. The CDR3 has 13 residues. The V gene end was trimmed by 6 bases and the J gene end by 5 bases; junction bases not matched to a gene: 4. Germline V gene data show CDR1 as LNHDA and CDR2 as SQIVND (reference sequence). The CDR3 reads CASRLGTGYGYTF. The CDR3 DNA sequence: TGTGCCAGTAGGTTGGGGACAGGGTATGGCTACACCTTC. Drawing the rest from reference TRBV19 and TRBJ1-2, the complete variable domain is DGGITQSPKYLFRKEGQNVTLSCEQNLNHDAMYWYRQDPGQGLRLIYYSQIVNDFQKGDIAEGYSVSREKKESFPLTVTSAQKNPTAFYLCASRLGTGYGYTFGSGTRLTVV.

Note on this clone: In the same sample, other DNA sequences code for this CDR3. The chain has TRBV18 and TRBJ1-2; 12 nucleotides agree with TRBD1. This CDR3 is built from 14 residues. The V segment lost 3 bases and the J segment 8 bases; nucleotides outside the gene matches: 4. The V gene's germline CDR1 is KGHSH and CDR2 LQKENI. CDR3 sequence (DNA): TGTGCCAGCTCACCGGGACAGGGGGCGCGGGGCTACACCTTC. Amino acids: CASSPGQGARGYTF.

This chain uses TRBV15 with TRBJ1-2; no reliable D call. Per germline, CDR1 LNHNV and CDR2 YYDKDF (reference sequence). CDR3 length: 16 amino acids. The ends were cut back, 3 bases at V and 2 bases at J, with 16 bases in the middle. This CDR3 reads CATSRANGRVNYGYTF. DNA of the CDR3: TGTGCCACCAGCAGGGCCAATGGACGGGTGAACTATGGCTACACCTTC. The full variable domain, its missing parts supplied by reference TRBV15 and TRBJ1-2, is DAMVIQNPRYQVTQFGKPVTLSCSQTLNHNVMYWYQQKSSQAPKLLFHYYDKDFNNEADTPDNFQSRRPNTSFCFLDIRSPGLGDTAMYLCATSRANGRVNYGYTFGSGTRLTVV.

The chain combines TRBV5-1 with TRBJ2-5, with TRBD2 matching over 15 bases. J was trimmed by 5 bases and V by 4 bases; bases with no gene match: 6. The CDR3 covers 16 residues. Germline lookup yields CDR1 SGHRS and CDR2 YFSETQ. This CDR3 is CASSMGLAGGGETQYF. In nucleotides, the CDR3 is TGCGCCAGCAGCATGGGACTAGCGGGGGGAGGTGAGACCCAGTACTTC.

This clone has just one count. The chain couples TRBV2 to TRBJ2-7; unclear D gene. CDR1 is SNHLY and CDR2 is FYNNEI in the germline V gene. Deletions cut 6 bases from V and 5 bases from J, with 11 bases between. This CDR3 spans 12 amino acids. This CDR3 reads CASSTLNDEQYF. Written as DNA, the CDR3 is TGTGCCAGCAGCACCCTGAATGACGAGCAGTACTTC.

The V and J genes are TRBV4-2 and TRBJ2-7, with D perhaps matching TRBD1 (6 bases). The CDR3 loop spans 14 amino acids. Trimming shortened V by 1 base and J by 7 bases, and 14 bases separated the two germline ends. The germline V gene has CDR1 LGHNA and CDR2 YNFKEQ. The CDR3 nucleotides are TGTGCCAGCAGCCAAGTACGACAGGATAGGGAGCAGTACTTC. Its translation: CASSQVRQDREQYF.

This clone has a single count. This sequence joins TRBV6-1 and TRBJ1-4, with D tentatively TRBD1 (5 bases). Germline assignment: CDR1 MNHNS and CDR2 SASEGT. The CDR3 runs to 14 residues. The ends were cut back, 2 bases at V and 7 bases at J, with 11 bases in the middle. CDR3 region: CASSEQGGFEKLFF. CDR3 in DNA: TGTGCCAGCAGTGAACAGGGAGGATTTGAAAAACTGTTTTTT.

This rearrangement joins TRBV27 to TRBJ2-7; a possible D gene is TRBD1 (6 bases). In germline, CDR1 is MNHEY, CDR2 SMNVEV (reference sequence). The V end lost 3 bases, the J end lost 4 bases, and 19 bases lay between the germline ends. CDR3 size: 16 residues. In DNA form, the CDR3 reads TGTGCCAGCAGTTTTACGAACAGGGTTCATCTTTACGAGCAGTACTTC. Encoded protein: CASSFTNRVHLYEQYF.

This clone was counted between two and nine times. This chain connects TRBV7-8 to TRBJ1-1; D is unclear. Germline loops: CDR1 SGHVS, CDR2 FQNEAQ. This CDR3 region has 14 residues. The V end lost 4 bases, the J end lost 1 base, and 10 bases lay between the germline ends. CDR3 nucleotides: TGTGCCAGCAGCTCCTCTACACCGAACACTGAAGCTTTCTTT. Translation gives CASSSSTPNTEAFF.

This chain connects TRBV3-1 (or the pseudogene TRBV3-2) to TRBJ1-3; 8 nucleotides line up with TRBD1. The germline V gene encodes CDR1 LGHDT and CDR2 YNNKEL (reference sequence). The CDR3 sequence is 14 residues long. The ends lost 7 bases at V and 2 bases at J; junction bases unmatched: 4. CDR3 residues: CASNLQGAGNTIYF. DNA for the CDR3: TGTGCCAGCAACCTACAGGGGGCTGGAAACACCATATATTTT.

This clone has a single count. The chain has TRBV19 and TRBJ2-1, with a weak D call TRBD1 (6 bases). V lost 7 bases and J 8 bases, leaving 24 bases between the germline ends. This CDR3 spans 16 amino acids. Germline V gene sequence: CDR1 LNHDA, CDR2 SQIVND (reference sequence). CDR3 amino acids: CASTPLDRSPLHEQFF. CDR3 nucleotide sequence: TGTGCCAGTACCCCGCTCGACAGGTCTCCCCTCCATGAGCAGTTCTTC.

The rearrangement links TRBV5-1 to TRBJ1-4; a possible D gene is TRBD1 (5 bases). Trimming stripped 6 bases from V and 7 bases from J, with 22 bases between. The CDR3 has 16 residues. The germline gives CDR1 SGHRS, CDR2 YFSETQ. This CDR3 reads CASTLDPGARIEKLFF. Here the CDR3 DNA reads TGCGCCAGCACTTTGGACCCTGGGGCCCGAATTGAAAAACTGTTTTTT.

The genes are TRBV18 and TRBJ1-1; 10 nucleotides match TRBD1. The trim removed 4 bases at V and 1 base at J, leaving 6 bases unmatched. The CDR3 is 16 residues long. CDR1 KGHSH and CDR2 LQKENI come from the germline V gene. CDR3 residues: CASSQRQGAGNTEAFF. The CDR3 DNA is TGTGCCAGCTCACAACGACAGGGGGCGGGGAACACTGAAGCTTTCTTT. The whole variable domain, filled in from reference TRBV18 and TRBJ1-1, reads NAGVMQNPRHLVRRRGQEARLRCSPMKGHSHVYWYRQLPEEGLKFMVYLQKENIIDESGMPKERFSAEFPKEGPSILRIQQVVRGDSAAYFCASSQRQGAGNTEAFFGQGTRLTVV.